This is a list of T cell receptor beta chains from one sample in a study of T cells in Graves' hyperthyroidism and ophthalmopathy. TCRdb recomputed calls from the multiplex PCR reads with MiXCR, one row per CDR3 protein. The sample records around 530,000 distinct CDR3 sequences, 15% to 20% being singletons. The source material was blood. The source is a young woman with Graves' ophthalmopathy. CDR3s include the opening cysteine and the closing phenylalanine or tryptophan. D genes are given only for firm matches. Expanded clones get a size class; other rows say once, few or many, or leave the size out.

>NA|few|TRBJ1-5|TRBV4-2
TGTGCCAGCAGCCAACCGGGGGGGGATCAGCCCCAGCATTTT
CASSQPGGDQPQHF
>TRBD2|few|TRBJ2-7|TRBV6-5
TGTGCCAGCAGTTCTCAAGCGGGAGCCTACGAGCAGTACTTC
CASSSQAGAYEQYF
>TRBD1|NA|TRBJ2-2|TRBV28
TGTGCCAGAAATGACTCGGGACAGATCACCGGGGAGCTGTTTTTT
CARNDSGQITGELFF
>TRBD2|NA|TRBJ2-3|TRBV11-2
TGTGCCAGCAGCTTGGGACTAGCGGGGGGGAGCCCCGCAGATACGCAGTATTTT
CASSLGLAGGSPADTQYF
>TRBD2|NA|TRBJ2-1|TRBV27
TGTGCCAGCAGTTTATTGCGGGAGCTTCCGGATGAGCAGTTCTTC
CASSLLRELPDEQFF
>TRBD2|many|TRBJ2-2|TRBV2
TGTGCCAGCAGGACCGGGACTAGCGGGGGGATCGGCGGGGAGCTGTTTTTT
CASRTGTSGGIGGELFF
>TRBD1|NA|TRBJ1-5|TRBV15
TGTGCCACCAGCAGTGCGGACAGGGTCAGCAATCAGCCCCAGCATTTT
CATSSADRVSNQPQHF
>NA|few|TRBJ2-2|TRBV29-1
TGCAGCGTTGAAGATGGTGCCCGCAACACCGGGGAGCTGTTTTTT
CSVEDGARNTGELFF
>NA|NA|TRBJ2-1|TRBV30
TGTGCCTGGGGGAAGCAGTACAATGAGCAGTTCTTC
CAWGKQYNEQFF
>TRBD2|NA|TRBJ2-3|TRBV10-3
TGTGCCATCAGGAGCGGGACTAGCACAGATACGCAGTATTTT
CAIRSGTSTDTQYF
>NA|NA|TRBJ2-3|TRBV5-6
TGTGCCAGCAGGACCGGGGCAGATACGCAGTATTTT
CASRTGADTQYF
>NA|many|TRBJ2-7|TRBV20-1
TGCAGTCTCGCCGGGGGTAGGGGGCGTGAGAACGAGCAGTACTTC
CSLAGGRGRENEQYF
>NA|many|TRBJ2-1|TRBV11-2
TGTGCCAGCAGCTTCGCCTTCGAGGGGCAGTTCTTC
CASSFAFEGQFF
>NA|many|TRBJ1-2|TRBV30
TGTGCCTGGAGCGCCACAGGACTTTGGGGGCTTCCCTCCTATGGCTACACCTTC
CAWSATGLWGLPSYGYTF
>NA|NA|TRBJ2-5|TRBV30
TGTGCCTGCTTGACTAGTCAGTCGGAGACCCAGTACTTC
CACLTSQSETQYF
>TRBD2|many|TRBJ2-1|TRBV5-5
TGTGCCAGCAGCGGAACGGGAGGAGGGAATGAGCAGTTCTTC
CASSGTGGGNEQFF
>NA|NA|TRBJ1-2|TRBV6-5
TGTGCCAGCAGCTTAGCGGAGAGCAATGGCTACACCTTC
CASSLAESNGYTF
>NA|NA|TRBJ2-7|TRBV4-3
TGCGCCAGCAGCCAAGAGGGGCTCAACGAGCAGTACTTC
CASSQEGLNEQYF
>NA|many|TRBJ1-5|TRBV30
TGTGCCTGGAGTGAAGGGGATGGTCAGCCCCAGCATTTT
CAWSEGDGQPQHF
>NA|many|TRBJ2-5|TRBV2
TGTGCCAGCAGCGGAAGGGGCGAGACCCAGTACTTC
CASSGRGETQYF
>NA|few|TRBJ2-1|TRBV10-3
TGTGCCACCCGGCGGGACGGTGAGCAGTTCTTC
CATRRDGEQFF
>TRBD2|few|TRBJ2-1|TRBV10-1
TGCGCCAGCAGTGAACCCCGGGACTACTTAGACAATGAGCAGTTCTTC
CASSEPRDYLDNEQFF
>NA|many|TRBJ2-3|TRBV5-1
TGCGCCAGCAGCTTGGAACAGGGACGCACAGATACGCAGTATTTT
CASSLEQGRTDTQYF
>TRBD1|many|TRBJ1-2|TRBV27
TGTGCCAGCAGTTACCGGGACAGGGGAGACAAGGACTATGGCTACACCTTC
CASSYRDRGDKDYGYTF
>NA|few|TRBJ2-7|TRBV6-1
TGTGCCAGCAGTGAAGATGCCGGGTACGAGCAGTACTTC
CASSEDAGYEQYF
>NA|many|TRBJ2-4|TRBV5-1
TGCGCCAGCAGCTTGGAGGCAGGGGACATTCAGTACTTC
CASSLEAGDIQYF
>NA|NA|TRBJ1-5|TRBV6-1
TGTGCCAGCAGCCTGGACAGCTTTAATCAGCCCCAGCATTTT
CASSLDSFNQPQHF